This paragraph covers one TCR beta chain sequence. Trimming took off 4 bases at V and 2 bases at J, with 12 bases between the two ends. Germline lookup yields CDR1 SEHNR and CDR2 FQNEAQ (reference sequence). This CDR3 spans 15 amino acids. This sample was included in a study of shared T cell receptors in the human thymus. Clones were sequenced by immunoSEQ multiplex PCR, and TCRdb holds only the in-frame ones, with some missing. Among fewer than 700,000 clones, around nine tenths were seen once, and the ten largest hold 0.0085% to 0.012%. The same sample was also used in a study of human thymus T cells. That study adds: Corrective cardiac operations yielded the resected thymus tissue.

The chain has TRBV7-9 and TRBJ2-1; D might be TRBD2 (6 bases). This clonotype was sampled from a boy under two years old with a congenital heart defect. Specimen: thymocytes. The CDR3 region is CASSYRESTYNEQFF. In DNA, the CDR3 is TGTGCCAGCAGCTACCGGGAGTCGACCTACAATGAGCAGTTCTTC.